This record covers a single T cell receptor (beta chain). The sample belongs to a study of T cells in Graves' hyperthyroidism and ophthalmopathy. Study-wide context: The initial diagnosis was the point when peripheral blood was collected, ahead of any treatment.

Investigators excluded patients with uncontrolled infection, other autoimmune disease, pregnancy or lactation. Diagnostic decisions used clinical symptoms, serum thyroxine and TRAb, thyroid ultrasound and orbital computed tomography. The PBMCs were sourced from fresh peripheral blood (about 10 ml). Regions amplified from RNA transcripts were the TCR beta CDR3 regions. The TCR CDR3 was amplified in a first-round RT-PCR using the HTBI primer set. Each CDR3 protein is one row after TCRdb ran MiXCR on the multiplex PCR reads. The profile shows 550,000 to 700,000 distinct CDR3 sequences, approximately 15% of them singletons. The germline V gene has CDR1 MNHNS and CDR2 SASEGT. The germline V and J ends were trimmed by 2 bases and 3 bases, with 10 bases remaining between them. CDR3 length equals 14 residues.

Sample: blood. The chain has TRBV6-1 and TRBJ1-1; no definite D call. This TCR was sampled from a woman between 35 and 50 years old with Graves' ophthalmopathy. CDR3 loop: CASSESFGYTEAFF. For the CDR3, the DNA is TGTGCCAGCAGTGAATCCTTCGGGTACACTGAAGCTTTCTTT.